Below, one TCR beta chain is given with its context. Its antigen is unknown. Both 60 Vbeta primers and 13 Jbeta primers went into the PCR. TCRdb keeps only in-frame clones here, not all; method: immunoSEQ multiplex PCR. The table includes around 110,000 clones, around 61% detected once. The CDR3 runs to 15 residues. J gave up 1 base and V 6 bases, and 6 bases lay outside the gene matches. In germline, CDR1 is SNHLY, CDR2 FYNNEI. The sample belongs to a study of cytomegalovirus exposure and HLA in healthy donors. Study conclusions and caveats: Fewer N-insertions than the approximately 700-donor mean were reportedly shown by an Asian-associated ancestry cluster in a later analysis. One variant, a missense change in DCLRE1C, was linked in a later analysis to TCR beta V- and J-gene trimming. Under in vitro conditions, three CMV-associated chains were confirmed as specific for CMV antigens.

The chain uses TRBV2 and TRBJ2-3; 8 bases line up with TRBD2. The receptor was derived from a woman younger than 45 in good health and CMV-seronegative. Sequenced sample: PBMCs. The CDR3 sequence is CASSRLTSGTDTQYF. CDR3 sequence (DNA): TGTGCCAGCAGCCGGTTGACTAGCGGCACAGATACGCAGTATTTT.